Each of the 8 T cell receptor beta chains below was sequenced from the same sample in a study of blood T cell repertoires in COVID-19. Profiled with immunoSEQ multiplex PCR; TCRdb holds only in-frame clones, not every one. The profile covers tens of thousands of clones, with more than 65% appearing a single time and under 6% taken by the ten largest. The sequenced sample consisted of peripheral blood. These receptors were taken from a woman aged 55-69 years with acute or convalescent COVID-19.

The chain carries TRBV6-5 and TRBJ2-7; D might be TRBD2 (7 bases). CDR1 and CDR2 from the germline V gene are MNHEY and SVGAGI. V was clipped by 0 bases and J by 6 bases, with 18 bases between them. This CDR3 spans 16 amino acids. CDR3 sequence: CASSYSTLGGLGEQYF. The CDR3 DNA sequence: TGTGCCAGCAGTTACTCGACTCTGGGGGGGCTTGGCGAGCAGTACTTC.

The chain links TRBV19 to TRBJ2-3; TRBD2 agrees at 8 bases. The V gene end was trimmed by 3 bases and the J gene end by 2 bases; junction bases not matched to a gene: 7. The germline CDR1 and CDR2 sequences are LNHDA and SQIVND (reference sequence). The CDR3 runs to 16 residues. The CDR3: CASSIELAGFTDTQYF. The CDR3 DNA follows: TGTGCCAGTAGTATTGAGTTAGCGGGGTTCACAGATACGCAGTATTTT.

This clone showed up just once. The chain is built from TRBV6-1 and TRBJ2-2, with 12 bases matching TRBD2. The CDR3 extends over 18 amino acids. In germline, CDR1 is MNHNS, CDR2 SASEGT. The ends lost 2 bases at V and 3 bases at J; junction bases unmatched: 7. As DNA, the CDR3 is TGTGCCAGCAGTGAAAGGCTAGCGGGGGGGCTAGACACCGGGGAGCTGTTTTTT. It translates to CASSERLAGGLDTGELFF.

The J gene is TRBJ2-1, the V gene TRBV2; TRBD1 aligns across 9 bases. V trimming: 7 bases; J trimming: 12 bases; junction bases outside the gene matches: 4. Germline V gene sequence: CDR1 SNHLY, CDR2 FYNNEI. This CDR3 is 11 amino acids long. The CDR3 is CASTTDRGQFF. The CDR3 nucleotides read TGTGCCAGCACCACGGACAGGGGGCAGTTCTTC.

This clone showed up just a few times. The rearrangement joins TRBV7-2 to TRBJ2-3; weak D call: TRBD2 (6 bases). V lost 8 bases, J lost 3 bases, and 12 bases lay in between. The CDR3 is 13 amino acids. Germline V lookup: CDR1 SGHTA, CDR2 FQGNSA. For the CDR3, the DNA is TGTGCCAGCTCCCGACTAGTTACAGATACGCAGTATTTT. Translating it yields CASSRLVTDTQYF.

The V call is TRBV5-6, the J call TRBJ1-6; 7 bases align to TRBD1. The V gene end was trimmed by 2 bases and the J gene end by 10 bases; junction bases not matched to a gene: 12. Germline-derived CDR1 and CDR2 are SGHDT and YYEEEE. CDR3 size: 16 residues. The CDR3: CASSFKGPQGQSPLHF. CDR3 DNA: TGTGCCAGCAGCTTTAAGGGCCCACAGGGGCAGTCACCCCTCCACTTT.

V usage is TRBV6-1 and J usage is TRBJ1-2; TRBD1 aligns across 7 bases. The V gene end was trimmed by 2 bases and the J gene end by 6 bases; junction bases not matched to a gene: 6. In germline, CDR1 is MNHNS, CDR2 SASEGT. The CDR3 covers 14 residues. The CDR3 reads CASSERGDRDGYTF. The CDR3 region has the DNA TGTGCCAGCAGTGAACGGGGAGACAGGGATGGCTACACCTTC.

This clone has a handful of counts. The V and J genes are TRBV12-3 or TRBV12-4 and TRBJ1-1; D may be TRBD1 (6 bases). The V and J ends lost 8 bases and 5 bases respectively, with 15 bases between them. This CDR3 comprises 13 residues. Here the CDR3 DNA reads TGTGCCAGCCGTATAGGGGGGAGGACTGAAGCTTTCTTT. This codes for CASRIGGRTEAFF.